This T cell receptor beta chain was obtained from a study of CD8+ T cells in alopecia areata. Across the whole study: The SALT score measured affected scalp surface percentage in treated patients.

This CDR3 region has 15 residues. Germline CDR1 SGHTA, CDR2 FQGNSA. V was clipped by 0 bases and J by 1 base, with 8 bases between them. Treatment of the sample: oral pan-JAK inhibitor, 5-10 mg twice daily. Alopecia areata patients provided lesional scalp punch biopsies and peripheral blood, both collected for the study. Extracted from the samples, RNA was reverse transcribed into cDNA to serve as the sequencing template. Sequencing was performed with immunoSEQ multiplex PCR; in TCRdb, only in-frame clones are kept and a portion is missing. There are more than 95,000 clones in the sample; over 55% occur only once, and more than 5% lies in the top ten.

The receptor's source is a human donor with alopecia areata. The chain is built from TRBV7-2 and TRBJ2-3; D gene uncertain. Sequencing used CD4+ T cells sorted from blood, obtained at week 4, from a patient treated with tofacitinib. The CDR3 region has the DNA TGTGCCAGCAGCTTAGCACCCCCTGGCACAGATACGCAGTATTTT. Encoded protein: CASSLAPPGTDTQYF.